One and the same sample provided the 26 T cell receptor beta chains below, sequenced in a study of shared clonotypes between healthy human individuals. Clones were read by immunoSEQ multiplex PCR, and TCRdb kept only the in-frame ones, dropping some. The sample lists 2 million to 2.5 million clones, 90% to 97% occurring once. Material for sequencing was naive CD4+ T cells sorted from blood. Noted subset: CD45RA+ positively selected. The receptors originated from a man aged 18 to 30 in good health.

The CDR3 sequence: CASSTGQGQVSGNTIYF. In DNA form, the CDR3 reads TGCGCCAGTTCGACCGGGCAGGGGCAAGTCTCTGGAAACACCATATATTTT. J is TRBJ1-3 and V is TRBV5-1; tentatively, D is TRBD1 (6 bases). The CDR3 consists of 17 residues. V lost 8 bases to trimming and J lost 0 bases, with 21 bases between them. In germline, CDR1 is SGHRS, CDR2 YFSETQ.

This chain joins TRBV29-1 and TRBJ2-1, with TRBD2 identical over 11 bases. The V and J ends lost 6 bases and 2 bases, in that order; junction bases with no gene match: 3. CDR1 SQVTM and CDR2 ANQGSEA come from the germline V gene. The CDR3 sequence is 14 residues long. The CDR3 DNA sequence: TGCAGCGTCACTAGCGGGGGCACCTACAATGAGCAGTTCTTC. This codes for CSVTSGGTYNEQFF.

V and J are TRBV6-5 and TRBJ1-6, with 7 bases lining up with TRBD1. This CDR3 is built from 14 residues. From germline, CDR1 is MNHEY and CDR2 SVGAGI. Losses at the gene ends were 6 bases for V and 9 bases for J; bases not matched to a gene: 8. The CDR3 DNA sequence: TGTGCCAGCAGGGAAAACGACAGGGTTTCACCCCTCCACTTT. It codes for CASRENDRVSPLHF.

The rearrangement joins TRBV28 to TRBJ1-1; D not resolved. V gave up 2 bases and J gave up 4 bases, with 11 bases separating them. Germline CDR1 MDHEN, CDR2 SYDVKM. The CDR3 has 14 amino acids. The CDR3 region is CASSLVRDSTEAFF. CDR3 nucleotides: TGTGCCAGCAGTTTAGTCAGAGACTCCACTGAAGCTTTCTTT.

This clone was seen a single time. V usage is TRBV18 and J usage is TRBJ1-1, with 8 bases matching TRBD1. Trimming cost V 4 bases and J 1 base; bases outside gene matches: 5. The CDR3 consists of 15 residues. In germline, CDR1 is KGHSH, CDR2 LQKENI. The CDR3 nucleotides read TGTGCCAGCTCACTGACAGGGGACACGAACACTGAAGCTTTCTTT. Its translation is CASSLTGDTNTEAFF. Full variable domain (rest looked up from reference TRBV18 and TRBJ1-1): NAGVMQNPRHLVRRRGQEARLRCSPMKGHSHVYWYRQLPEEGLKFMVYLQKENIIDESGMPKERFSAEFPKEGPSILRIQQVVRGDSAAYFCASSLTGDTNTEAFFGQGTRLTVV.

The V gene is TRBV11-3, the J gene TRBJ2-7; possibly TRBD1 for D (6 bases). V was pared by 5 bases and J by 4 bases, with 18 bases between. Per germline, CDR1 SGHNT and CDR2 YENEEA. The CDR3 totals 15 residues. CDR3 DNA: TGTGCCAGCAGCCCCAACAGGGATTTTTCGTACGAGCAGTACTTC. Translation: CASSPNRDFSYEQYF.

The chain is built from TRBV7-9 and TRBJ1-1, with no clear D. CDR3 size: 16 residues. Trimming stripped 7 bases from V and 6 bases from J, with 24 bases between. The V gene's germline CDR1 is SEHNR and CDR2 FQNEAQ (reference sequence). The CDR3 is CASTTFMTTASSEAFF. The DNA of the CDR3 is TGTGCCAGCACCACGTTTATGACTACCGCTTCATCTGAAGCTTTCTTT.

This sequence joins TRBV7-9 and TRBJ1-5, with TRBD1 as a possible D gene (5 bases). Germline CDR1 SEHNR, CDR2 FQNEAQ (reference sequence). The CDR3 has 14 residues. Trimming removed 5 bases at V and 7 bases at J, with 15 bases between. The CDR3 DNA reads TGTGCCAGCAGCCGAGGGGACGGGTGGCAGCCCCAGCATTTT. It yields the protein CASSRGDGWQPQHF.

This chain uses TRBV30 with TRBJ2-7; no clear D gene. Germline CDR1 reads GTSNPN; CDR2 reads SVGIG (reference sequence). V dropped 5 bases and J dropped 2 bases, with 10 bases sitting between them. This CDR3 has 12 amino acids. CDR3 region: CAWGETAYEQYF. Here the CDR3 DNA reads TGTGCCTGGGGGGAAACAGCCTACGAGCAGTACTTC.

The chain carries TRBV5-1 and TRBJ1-6; possible D gene TRBD1, 5 bases. Germline CDR1 and CDR2: SGHRS and YFSETQ. The CDR3 length is 16 residues. V dropped 2 bases and J dropped 9 bases, with 18 bases sitting between them. The CDR3 bases are TGCGCCAGCAGCTTACTCCTCCCCACAGGTGTTTCACCCCTCCACTTT. This gives the protein CASSLLLPTGVSPLHF.

Concerning this clone itself: The sample contains more than one DNA sequence encoding this CDR3. The chain recombines TRBV5-6 with TRBJ2-3, with a possible D match to TRBD2 (5 bases). CDR3 length equals 13 residues. The V and J ends lost 4 bases and 5 bases respectively, with 11 bases between them. Germline CDR1 SGHDT, CDR2 YYEEEE. CDR3 bases: TGTGCCAGCAGCAATAGAGGGTTAGATACGCAGTATTTT. Its translation is CASSNRGLDTQYF.

The J gene is TRBJ2-1, the V gene TRBV13; TRBD2 matches at 10 bases. Per germline, CDR1 PRHDT and CDR2 FYEKMQ (reference sequence). After removal of 4 bases from V and 16 bases from J, the junction contained 22 bases not matched to a gene. CDR3 length equals 17 residues. The CDR3 sequence: CASSWAPTSGIREREFF. CDR3 sequence (DNA): TGTGCCAGCAGCTGGGCCCCTACTAGCGGGATACGGGAAAGGGAATTCTTC.

This rearrangement joins TRBV9 to TRBJ2-5; no reliable D call. Germline V CDR1 and CDR2: SGDLS, YYNGEE. V dropped 0 bases and J dropped 5 bases, with 11 bases sitting between them. This CDR3 spans 14 amino acids. The CDR3: CASSVESGAETQYF. Here the CDR3 DNA reads TGTGCCAGCAGCGTAGAGTCAGGTGCGGAGACCCAGTACTTC.

The rearrangement uses TRBV29-1 and TRBJ2-1; TRBD2 matches 13 bases. The CDR3 loop spans 15 amino acids. Germline V CDR1 and CDR2: SQVTM, ANQGSEA. The junction had 12 bases not matched to a gene; V was cut back by 7 bases and J by 9 bases. Here the CDR3 reads CSGKLAGGQFSEQFF. The CDR3, as DNA: TGCAGCGGTAAACTAGCGGGGGGGCAATTTAGTGAGCAGTTCTTC.

The chain uses TRBV29-1 and TRBJ1-2, with no clear D. V dropped 6 bases and J dropped 0 bases, with 11 bases sitting between them. The germline gives CDR1 SQVTM, CDR2 ANQGSEA. The CDR3 extends over 13 amino acids. The CDR3 region has the DNA TGCAGCGTCTTGATGCCGACTAACTATGGCTACACCTTC. Translated: CSVLMPTNYGYTF.

V and J are TRBV18 and TRBJ2-7; D unresolved. There are 14 residues in the CDR3. Trimming left V 0 bases short and J 5 bases short, with 11 bases between. The germline V gene encodes CDR1 KGHSH and CDR2 LQKENI. The CDR3 here is CASSPPGFPDEQYF. Written as DNA, the CDR3 is TGTGCCAGCTCACCACCGGGTTTCCCCGACGAGCAGTACTTC. The full variable domain, in which reference TRBV18 and TRBJ2-7 provide the parts outside the CDR3, is NAGVMQNPRHLVRRRGQEARLRCSPMKGHSHVYWYRQLPEEGLKFMVYLQKENIIDESGMPKERFSAEFPKEGPSILRIQQVVRGDSAAYFCASSPPGFPDEQYFGPGTRLTVT.

The rearrangement links TRBV9 to TRBJ2-2, with D uncertain. Germline V gives CDR1 SGDLS, CDR2 YYNGEE. V was trimmed by 3 bases and J by 5 bases, leaving 20 bases between them. This CDR3 region has 17 residues. Here the CDR3 DNA reads TGTGCCAGCAGCGAGACCCAAAGTAAGGGTCGGACCGGGGAGCTGTTTTTT. Translated, it gives CASSETQSKGRTGELFF.

The genes are TRBV6-1 and TRBJ2-7; 8 bases are shared with TRBD2. This CDR3 has 16 amino acids. Unmatched junction bases numbered 18, after V lost 4 bases and J lost 10 bases. Germline assignment: CDR1 MNHNS and CDR2 SASEGT. CDR3 nucleotide sequence: TGTGCCAGCAGTGCAGGACTAAGCGGGGGCCACTCCTATCAGTACTTC. This sequence encodes CASSAGLSGGHSYQYF.

A single count supports this clone. The sample holds other DNA sequences that translate to the same CDR3. The rearrangement joins TRBV5-1 to TRBJ2-7, with D unclear. Trimming took off 0 bases at V and 2 bases at J, with 9 bases between the two ends. Germline CDR1 SGHRS, CDR2 YFSETQ. This CDR3 is built from 14 residues. The DNA of the CDR3 is TGCGCCAGCAGCTTGGAAGGCAGCACCTACGAGCAGTACTTC. Amino acids: CASSLEGSTYEQYF.

Notes on this clone: Compared with germline, one end of the junction differs, possibly owing to a read error. The chain links TRBV7-7 to TRBJ2-7; 7 positions agree with TRBD1. The CDR3 consists of 13 residues. CDR1 is SSHAT and CDR2 is FNYEAQ in the germline V gene (reference sequence). The CDR3 DNA reads as TGTGCTAGCACCCTAAAATCCGACAGGGCGAAGTACTTC. Encoded protein: CASTLKSDRAKYF.

Turning to this clone: No DNA is shown, since the ends of the CDR3 on it are uncertain; the CDR3 is the one TCRdb lists. The chain combines TRBV19 with TRBJ1-5; TRBD1, as called in the table, went unchecked against the DNA. Germline lookup yields CDR1 LNHDA and CDR2 SQIVND (reference sequence). The CDR3 is made up of 12 amino acids, end residues included. The CDR3 sequence is CASSIVGQGAHF.

This clone was seen only once. This chain links TRBV6-5 with TRBJ1-5, with no clear D. V was cut by 5 bases and J by 6 bases, with 11 bases left in between. This CDR3 contains 13 residues. Germline loops: CDR1 MNHEY, CDR2 SVGAGI. CDR3: CASSLGYAQPQHF. The DNA of the CDR3 is TGTGCCAGCAGTCTAGGGTATGCTCAGCCCCAGCATTTT.

With regard to this clone: Other DNA sequences within the sample encode an identical CDR3. The chain uses TRBV18 and TRBJ1-1, with a tentative D call TRBD1 (5 bases). V shed 4 bases and J shed 5 bases, with 11 bases lying between them. From germline, CDR1 is KGHSH and CDR2 LQKENI. This CDR3 has 13 amino acids. The chain's CDR3 is CASSRGRETEAFF. The CDR3 nucleotides read TGTGCCAGCTCACGGGGACGGGAAACTGAAGCTTTCTTT.

This chain connects TRBV6-5 to TRBJ2-7; D unresolved. Trimming took off 8 bases at V and 7 bases at J, with 12 bases between the two ends. The CDR3 loop spans 11 amino acids. The V gene's germline CDR1 is MNHEY and CDR2 SVGAGI. The DNA of the CDR3 is TGTGCCAGCTCTCAGTTGGGGGAGCAGTACTTC. Protein product: CASSQLGEQYF.

To note about this clone: Other DNA variants within this sample encode the same CDR3. V usage is TRBV9 and J usage is TRBJ1-6, with D maybe TRBD1 (6 bases). The CDR3 loop spans 14 amino acids. Germline-derived CDR1 and CDR2 are SGDLS and YYNGEE. V was clipped by 0 bases and J by 7 bases, with 8 bases between them. The CDR3, as DNA: TGTGCCAGCAGCGTAGCAGGGGTGAATTCACCCCTCCACTTT. This translates into CASSVAGVNSPLHF. Variable domain in full (rest from reference TRBV9 and TRBJ1-6): DSGVTQTPKHLITATGQRVTLRCSPRSGDLSVYWYQQSLDQGLQFLIQYYNGEERAKGNILERFSAQQFPDLHSELNLSSLELGDSALYFCASSVAGVNSPLHFGNGTRLTVT.

The gene calls are TRBV6-4 and TRBJ2-4, with TRBD1 as a possible D gene (6 bases). Germline-derived CDR1 and CDR2 are MRHNA and SNTAGT. The CDR3 runs to 15 residues. V lost 6 bases, J lost 7 bases, and 19 bases lay in between. Here the CDR3 reads CASSPSGTPGNIQYF. In DNA form, the CDR3 reads TGTGCCAGCAGCCCCTCCGGGACACCTGGGAACATTCAGTACTTC.